Listed below are T cell receptor beta chains from one sample, sequenced in a study of cytomegalovirus exposure and HLA in healthy donors. Repertoires were generated with immunoSEQ multiplex PCR, while TCRdb's copy carries only in-frame clones and drops some. The sample has 160,000 or so clones, about 82% seen once. Input material: PBMCs. The receptors originated from a woman under 40 in good health and CMV-seropositive. Both conserved end residues are part of each CDR3. The D gene is left open where the match is weak. The size of a clone is reported for some rows only, either as once, few or many, or as a class for expanded clones.

TRBJ2-2 | TRBD2 | TRBV9 | NA | CASSVSGLAGVDTGELFF | TGTGCCAGCAGCGTGTCAGGACTAGCGGGGGTCGACACCGGGGAGCTGTTTTTT
TRBJ1-2 | TRBD1 | TRBV28 | NA | CASSSDRGPYGYTF | TGTGCCAGCAGCAGTGACAGGGGCCCCTATGGCTACACCTTC
TRBJ2-4 | NA | TRBV5-1 | NA | CASSLSGDSRNIQYF | TGCGCCAGCAGCTTGTCGGGGGACAGCCGTAACATTCAGTACTTC
TRBJ2-3 | TRBD1 | TRBV28 | few | CASSSQKGANTDTQYF | TGTGCCAGCAGTTCCCAAAAGGGGGCAAACACAGATACGCAGTATTTT
TRBJ1-1 | NA | TRBV10-1 | NA | CASSELGGAGTEAFF | TGCGCCAGCAGTGAGTTGGGGGGGGCCGGCACTGAAGCTTTCTTT
TRBJ2-7 | NA | TRBV19 | NA | CASSISPSGAYEQYF | TGTGCCAGTAGTATCTCACCCTCCGGGGCCTACGAGCAGTACTTC
TRBJ1-1 | NA | TRBV9 | NA | CASSYGGANTEAFF | TGTGCCAGCAGCTACGGGGGGGCGAACACTGAAGCTTTCTTT
TRBJ1-2 | NA | TRBV28 | NA | CASSLVDIRYGYTF | TGTGCCAGCAGTTTAGTTGACATCCGCTATGGCTACACCTTC
TRBJ2-4 | TRBD1 | TRBV5-1 | NA | CASSLGGQQDIQYF | TGCGCCAGCAGCTTGGGGGGACAGCAGGACATTCAGTACTTC
TRBJ1-5 | NA | TRBV7-9 | NA | CASSNLGGRDQPQHF | TGTGCCAGCAGCAACCTTGGGGGCCGGGACCAGCCCCAGCATTTT
TRBJ2-3 | NA | TRBV11-2 | NA | CASSLTGHRTDTQYF | TGTGCCAGCAGCTTAACGGGACATCGCACAGATACGCAGTATTTT
TRBJ1-6 | NA | TRBV5-1 | once | CASSGQGNNSPLHF | TGCGCCAGCAGCGGGCAGGGAAATAATTCACCCCTCCACTTT
TRBJ1-3 | NA | TRBV19 | NA | CASSDLPPRRGSGNTIYF | TGTGCCAGTAGCGATCTACCCCCCCGGAGGGGATCTGGAAACACCATATATTTT
TRBJ1-1 | TRBD1 | TRBV5-6 | NA | CASSWGQGGTEAFF | TGTGCCAGCAGCTGGGGACAGGGAGGGACTGAAGCTTTCTTT
TRBJ1-3 | NA | TRBV6-1 | NA | CASSEAVRRDLGNTIYF | TGTGCCAGCAGTGAAGCGGTTCGGCGAGACTTGGGAAACACCATATATTTT
TRBJ1-2 | NA | TRBV7-2 | NA | CASSSQQGIGYTF | TGTGCCAGCAGCTCGCAACAGGGAATTGGCTACACCTTC
TRBJ1-4 | NA | TRBV5-6 | NA | CASSSRGAEEKLFF | TGTGCCAGCAGCTCTCGGGGGGCGGAAGAAAAACTGTTTTTT
TRBJ1-2 | NA | TRBV14 | NA | CASSQGANYGYTF | TGTGCCAGCAGCCAAGGGGCGAACTATGGCTACACCTTC
TRBJ2-5 | TRBD2 | TRBV2 | NA | CASSEPGEGKETQYF | TGTGCCAGCAGTGAACCGGGGGAGGGAAAGGAGACCCAGTACTTC
TRBJ1-2 | TRBD1 | TRBV5-1 | few | CASSLEGQGFGYTF | TGCGCCAGCAGCTTGGAGGGACAGGGGTTCGGCTACACCTTC
TRBJ1-1 | NA | TRBV6-6 | few | CASSLLGRNTEAFF | TGTGCCAGCAGTCTACTGGGGAGGAACACTGAAGCTTTCTTT
TRBJ1-6 | TRBD1 | TRBV9 | few | CASSVEGQGASPLHF | TGTGCCAGCAGCGTAGAAGGACAGGGTGCTTCACCCCTCCACTTT
TRBJ1-6 | NA | TRBV7-2 | NA | CASSPTGGYSPLHF | TGTGCCAGCAGCCCCACCGGGGGTTACTCACCCCTCCACTTT
TRBJ1-2 | NA | TRBV5-5 | NA | CASSLSGNYGYTF | TGTGCCAGCAGCTTGTCAGGGAACTATGGCTACACCTTC
TRBJ1-3 | NA | TRBV7-5 | few | CARSLDASSGNTIYF | TGTGCCAGAAGCCTAGACGCCAGCTCTGGAAACACCATATATTTT
TRBJ2-2 | TRBD2 | TRBV30 | NA | CAWSVSERGEKLFF | TGTGCCTGGAGTGTTTCGGAGCGGGGGGAAAAGCTGTTTTTT
TRBJ1-6 | NA | TRBV27 | NA | CASGKGVDSYNSPLHF | TGTGCCAGTGGGAAGGGGGTCGACTCCTATAATTCACCCCTCCACTTT
TRBJ1-4 | NA | TRBV6-1 | NA | CASSEVRTSRPFF | TGTGCCAGCAGTGAAGTTAGGACTTCTCGGCCCTTTTTT
TRBJ2-1 | TRBD2 | TRBV4-2 | NA | CASSPLAGGAYNEQFF | TGTGCCAGCAGCCCCCTAGCGGGGGGCGCCTACAATGAGCAGTTCTTC
TRBJ2-2 | NA | TRBV7-9 | NA | CASSPDSWRTGELFF | TGTGCCAGCAGCCCCGATAGCTGGAGGACCGGGGAGCTGTTTTTT
TRBJ2-6 | TRBD1 | TRBV11-2 | NA | CASSLIWGQWLGANVLTF | TGTGCCAGCAGCTTAATATGGGGACAGTGGCTCGGGGCCAACGTCCTGACTTTC
TRBJ1-5 | NA | TRBV30 | NA | CAWSGENQPQHF | TGTGCCTGGAGCGGAGAAAATCAGCCCCAGCATTTT
TRBJ1-5 | NA | TRBV27 | NA | CASGRGWDQPQHF | TGTGCCAGCGGACGGGGATGGGATCAGCCCCAGCATTTT
TRBJ1-2 | NA | TRBV7-8 | NA | CASSLRLPSYGYTF | TGTGCCAGCAGCCTGAGACTGCCCTCATATGGCTACACCTTC
TRBJ2-1 | TRBD2 | TRBV9 | NA | CASSPPGGPSYNEQFF | TGTGCCAGCAGCCCACCGGGGGGTCCCTCCTACAATGAGCAGTTCTTC
TRBJ1-2 | TRBD1 | TRBV6-1 | NA | CASSDRGPYNYGYTF | TGTGCCAGCAGTGACAGGGGGCCCTATAACTATGGCTACACCTTC
TRBJ2-2 | TRBD2 | TRBV5-1 | NA | CASSSDGSGGTTGELFF | TGCGCCAGCAGCTCGGACGGAAGCGGGGGGACCACCGGGGAGCTGTTTTTT
TRBJ2-3 | NA | TRBV7-9 | NA | CASSLRGGSTDTQYF | TGTGCCAGCAGCTTAAGGGGGGGAAGCACAGATACGCAGTATTTT
TRBJ2-5 | NA | TRBV9 | NA | CASSPNYREYQETQYF | TGTGCCAGCAGCCCTAACTACAGGGAGTACCAAGAGACCCAGTACTTC
TRBJ1-1 | NA | TRBV28 | few | CASSPRGYEPEAFF | TGTGCCAGCAGTCCTAGGGGGTATGAACCTGAAGCTTTCTTT
TRBJ1-5 | NA | TRBV6-6 | NA | CASSSGASWQPQHF | TGTGCCAGCAGTTCAGGGGCATCGTGGCAGCCCCAGCATTTT
TRBJ1-1 | NA | TRBV7-9 | once | CASSLEANTEAFF | TGTGCCAGCAGCTTGGAGGCGAACACTGAAGCTTTCTTT
TRBJ1-1 | TRBD1 | TRBV7-3 | NA | CASSSGGYTEAFF | TGTGCCAGCAGCTCAGGGGGCTACACTGAAGCTTTCTTT
TRBJ2-4 | TRBD2 | TRBV29-1 | NA | CSVSGTIQAKNIQYF | TGCAGCGTTTCCGGGACTATCCAAGCCAAAAACATTCAGTACTTC
TRBJ2-5 | TRBD2 | TRBV4-2 | NA | CASSQDRGLAAQETQYF | TGTGCCAGCAGCCAAGATCGGGGACTAGCGGCGCAAGAGACCCAGTACTTC
TRBJ2-7 | TRBD2 | TRBV7-2 | NA | CASSSPAGGRYEQYF | TGTGCCAGCAGCTCGCCAGCGGGGGGTCGTTACGAGCAGTACTTC
TRBJ1-2 | NA | TRBV5-1 | once | CASSLLRVGGYTF | TGCGCCAGCAGCTTGCTTCGGGTTGGGGGCTACACCTTC
TRBJ2-7 | NA | TRBV4-3 | NA | CASSQDVQGVYEQYF | TGCGCCAGCAGCCAAGACGTACAGGGTGTGTACGAGCAGTACTTC
TRBJ2-7 | NA | TRBV4-2 | NA | CASSRRDSKEGYEQYF | TGTGCCAGCAGCCGCCGGGATTCGAAGGAGGGGTACGAGCAGTACTTC
TRBJ2-5 | TRBD1 | TRBV19 | few | CASSTTTGGQETQYF | TGTGCCAGTAGTACGACGACAGGGGGGCAAGAGACCCAGTACTTC
TRBJ2-7 | TRBD1 | TRBV30 | NA | CAWKGTGAYEQYF | TGTGCCTGGAAGGGGACAGGGGCCTACGAGCAGTACTTC
TRBJ2-7 | NA | TRBV5-1 | NA | CASSIGGLKLYEQYF | TGCGCCAGCAGCATAGGTGGACTCAAACTTTACGAGCAGTACTTC